Below, 4 T cell receptor beta chains from the same sample are listed, as sequenced in a study of blood T cells in healthy people across ages (dated by TCRdb to the mid-2010s). Library preparation used 5' RACE. Sequencing took place on an Illumina HiSeq 2500. The second PCR ran for roughly 7 to 11 cycles and used a J-beta primer mix along with a sample-barcoded 5' primer. TCRdb ran its own pipeline on the public reads, namely fastp trimming at Q25 and MiXCR clone calling, and kept in-frame beta chains. Rows are unified per CDR3 protein, each entry keeping the most common DNA and genes. The sample table lists 600,000 or so distinct CDR3 sequences, roughly 30% of them with a count of one. The ten largest make up roughly 14% of the sample. The sequenced sample consisted of blood. All receptors derive from a woman of 80 years or more in good health.

In its sample, this clonotype was seen a few times. In DNA form, the CDR3 reads TGTGCCAGCAGCTTGAGAGGGGGACAAATCAGGAGGAATCAGCCCCAGCATTTT. Protein: CASSLRGGQIRRNQPQHF. This rearrangement joins TRBV5-5 to TRBJ1-5, with D possibly TRBD1 on 6 matching bases. This CDR3 region has 18 residues. The germline V gene has CDR1 SGHKS and CDR2 YYEKEE (reference sequence). With 1 base removed from V and 4 bases from J, the gap between germline ends came to 21 bases.

This clonotype turned up a few times. The chain employs TRBV6-5 and TRBJ2-1, with 9 bases matching TRBD2. Germline loops: CDR1 MNHEY, CDR2 SVGAGI. This CDR3 contains 16 residues. V was pared by 0 bases and J by 6 bases, with 6 bases of the junction left unmatched. The CDR3 DNA follows: TGTGCCAGCAGTTACTCGAGTCTAGCGGGGAGCAATGAGCAGTTCTTC. Translated, it gives CASSYSSLAGSNEQFF.

This clonotype was seen repeatedly, ten times or more. In nucleotides, the CDR3 is TGTGCCAGCACACCAAGGGGAAGCTCCTATAATTCACCCCTCCACTTT. It translates to CASTPRGSSYNSPLHF. The chain recombines TRBV27 with TRBJ1-6; D is perhaps TRBD1 (5 bases). CDR3 size: 16 residues. The germline V gene has CDR1 MNHEY and CDR2 SMNVEV (reference sequence). Trimming pared 7 bases from V and 0 bases from J, leaving 13 bases between.

The gene calls are TRBV11-2 and TRBJ2-1, with D perhaps matching TRBD2 (6 bases). Trimming stripped 3 bases from V and 9 bases from J, with 6 bases between. Germline V gene sequence: CDR1 SGHAT, CDR2 FQNNGV. CDR3 size: 11 residues. CDR3 amino acids: CASSFGGEQFF. Here the CDR3 DNA reads TGTGCCAGCAGCTTCGGGGGTGAGCAGTTCTTC.